This T cell receptor beta chain originates from a study of blood T cell repertoires in COVID-19. About the research overall: From the United States, Italy and Spain came samples of acute and convalescent COVID-19. T cells, B-cell-depleted T cells, or PBMCs supplied cDNA or gDNA.

TCRdb keeps only in-frame clones here, not all; method: immunoSEQ multiplex PCR. The table shows 150,000 to 200,000 clones, with roughly 79% occurring only once. V lost 2 bases and J 8 bases, leaving 18 bases between the germline ends. CDR1 and CDR2 from the germline V gene are KGHSH and LQKENI. The CDR3 has 15 residues. This clone has more than one count but fewer than ten. Seattle researchers signed up patients amid active infection and tracked them longitudinally. Sequencing was done on a sample of peripheral blood. The chain has TRBV18 and TRBJ1-2, with a tentative D call TRBD1 (6 bases). This TCR was sampled from a woman at least 80 years old with COVID-19, enrolled during active disease. The CDR3 sequence: CASSPGQGTNGGYTF. The CDR3, as DNA: TGTGCCAGCTCACCAGGTCAGGGGACAAATGGGGGCTACACCTTC.